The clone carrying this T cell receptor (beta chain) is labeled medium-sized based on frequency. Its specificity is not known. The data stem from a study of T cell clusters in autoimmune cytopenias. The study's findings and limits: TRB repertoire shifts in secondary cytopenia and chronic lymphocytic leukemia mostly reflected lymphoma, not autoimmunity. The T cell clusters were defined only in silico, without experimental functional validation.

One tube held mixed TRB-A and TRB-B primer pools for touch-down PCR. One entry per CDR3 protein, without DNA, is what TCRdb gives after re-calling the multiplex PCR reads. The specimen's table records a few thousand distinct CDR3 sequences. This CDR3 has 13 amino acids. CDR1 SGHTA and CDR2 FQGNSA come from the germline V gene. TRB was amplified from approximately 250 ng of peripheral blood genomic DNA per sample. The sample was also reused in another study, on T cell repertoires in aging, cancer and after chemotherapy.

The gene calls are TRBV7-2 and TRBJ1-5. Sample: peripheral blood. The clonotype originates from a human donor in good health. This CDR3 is CASSLGVGQPQHF.